This T cell receptor (beta chain) was observed in a study of blood T cell repertoires in COVID-19. At the level of the study: There were acute and convalescent COVID-19 samples, and they came from the United States, Italy and Spain.

Trimming took 0 bases from V and 4 from J, leaving 17 bases between them. This CDR3 is built from 17 residues. Germline V gene data show CDR1 as SGHRS and CDR2 as YFSETQ. Enrolled through a virtual design, the participants were between 18 and 89 years of age and came from 24 US areas. The table came from immunoSEQ multiplex PCR; TCRdb's copy has only in-frame clones and leaves some out. The sample lists around 230,000 clones, around 87% occurring once. This chain connects TRBV5-1 to TRBJ2-1; D is perhaps TRBD2 (6 bases). The sequenced sample was PBMCs or T cells enriched from blood (not recorded which). The receptor was derived from a woman aged 40 to 55 with acute COVID-19. The CDR3 is CASSLVAGRSGYNEQFF. CDR3 in DNA: TGCGCCAGCAGCTTGGTGGCGGGACGCTCAGGGTACAATGAGCAGTTCTTC.